A selection of T cell receptor beta chains follows, all from one sample in a study of human thymus T cells. Assay: immunoSEQ multiplex PCR; the TCRdb copy retains only in-frame clones and omits some. The sample consists of 75,000 to 90,000 clones, roughly 96% of them appearing once. The sample taken for sequencing was thymus tissue. These receptors were collected from a boy younger than two with a congenital heart defect but otherwise immunologically healthy. Both conserved end residues are part of each CDR3.

j_call: TRBJ2-7; v_call: TRBV5-1; cdr3_aa: CASSLEVTYEQYF
j_call: TRBJ1-2; v_call: TRBV20-1; cdr3_aa: CSLKEDYGYTF
j_call: TRBJ1-3; v_call: TRBV4-3; cdr3_aa: CASSPARTGGNTIYF
j_call: TRBJ1-2; v_call: TRBV7-9; cdr3_aa: CASSLDIYGYTF
j_call: TRBJ1-1; v_call: TRBV7-2; cdr3_aa: CASSLEVYEAFF
j_call: TRBJ1-1; v_call: TRBV27; cdr3_aa: CASSFADQNTEAFF
j_call: TRBJ1-2; v_call: TRBV5-4; cdr3_aa: CASSSRTGGLYGYTF
j_call: TRBJ1-4; v_call: TRBV5-8; cdr3_aa: CASSPRPLFTVKAEKLFF
j_call: TRBJ2-1; v_call: TRBV6-1; cdr3_aa: CASSGIWVQFDEQFF
j_call: TRBJ1-1; v_call: TRBV7-2; cdr3_aa: CASSLEAGGASTEAFF
j_call: TRBJ1-1; v_call: TRBV21-1; cdr3_aa: CASRKGTDEAFF
j_call: TRBJ2-3; v_call: TRBV7-9; cdr3_aa: CASSLGLGGGAVDTQYF
j_call: TRBJ1-1; v_call: TRBV7-9; cdr3_aa: CASSGGLRGPPMNTEAFF
j_call: TRBJ2-3; v_call: TRBV4-2; cdr3_aa: CASSQDLDLRVNTDTQYF
j_call: TRBJ1-4; v_call: TRBV5-4; cdr3_aa: CASSPDGRANEKLFF
j_call: TRBJ2-3; v_call: TRBV19; cdr3_aa: CASSGVSEREGPSLVGDWTDTQYF
j_call: TRBJ1-2; v_call: TRBV5-4; cdr3_aa: CASSRGTGGGYTF
j_call: TRBJ2-7; v_call: TRBV11-2; cdr3_aa: CASSVILRDRVGEQYF
j_call: TRBJ1-1; v_call: TRBV14; cdr3_aa: CASSQGEGVTNTEAFF
j_call: TRBJ1-2; v_call: TRBV12-5; cdr3_aa: CASGFFGRGYYGYTF
j_call: TRBJ2-1; v_call: TRBV21-1; cdr3_aa: CASTQGPSGSGLEQFF
j_call: TRBJ1-5; v_call: TRBV2; cdr3_aa: CASLQGTEYSNQPQHF
j_call: TRBJ1-6; v_call: TRBV6-1; cdr3_aa: CASNNSANSPLHF
j_call: TRBJ1-2; v_call: TRBV18; cdr3_aa: CASSIAGGEDGYTF
j_call: TRBJ2-3; v_call: TRBV28; cdr3_aa: CASRRSGRSSDTQYF
j_call: TRBJ1-2; v_call: TRBV27; cdr3_aa: CASSFIFGEGDTQLRF
j_call: TRBJ1-2; v_call: TRBV27; cdr3_aa: CASSLESGLNYGYTF
j_call: TRBJ2-2; v_call: TRBV7-9; cdr3_aa: CASSHAREDDTGELFF
j_call: TRBJ2-7; v_call: TRBV28; cdr3_aa: CASSLPESSYEQYF
j_call: TRBJ2-7; v_call: TRBV5-1; cdr3_aa: CASSLNRGQIYEQYF
j_call: TRBJ2-7; v_call: TRBV10-1; cdr3_aa: CASSDRRFSYEQYF
j_call: TRBJ2-1; v_call: TRBV28; cdr3_aa: CASSFRDEQFF
j_call: TRBJ1-3; v_call: TRBV4-3; cdr3_aa: CASSQEGQEGASSGNTIYF
j_call: TRBJ2-5; v_call: TRBV4-1; cdr3_aa: CASSQTGVRETQYF
j_call: TRBJ2-2; v_call: TRBV4-3; cdr3_aa: CASSQDLGGGPITGELFF
j_call: TRBJ2-5; v_call: TRBV6-5; cdr3_aa: CASSNDGAQETQYF
j_call: TRBJ1-1; v_call: TRBV7-9; cdr3_aa: CASSPGQAPNTEAFF
j_call: TRBJ1-1; v_call: TRBV27; cdr3_aa: CASRQGQGNTEAFF
j_call: TRBJ2-7; v_call: TRBV5-1; cdr3_aa: CASSPGLAHEQYF
j_call: TRBJ2-5; v_call: TRBV6-5; cdr3_aa: CASSSSLPGVQETQYF
j_call: TRBJ2-2; v_call: TRBV27; cdr3_aa: CASSLVRSGRGRPGELFF
j_call: TRBJ2-7; v_call: TRBV19; cdr3_aa: CASSIPNTRDRGTSEQYF
j_call: TRBJ2-1; v_call: TRBV5-1; cdr3_aa: CASSLVLRATSYNEQFF
j_call: TRBJ1-5; v_call: TRBV28; cdr3_aa: CASSKDGYNQPQHF
j_call: TRBJ1-4; v_call: TRBV27; cdr3_aa: CASSPQGEGATNEKLFF
j_call: TRBJ2-1; v_call: TRBV9; cdr3_aa: CASSTRLAGGPDEQFF
j_call: TRBJ2-7; v_call: TRBV27; cdr3_aa: CASSFRDRFSEQYF
j_call: TRBJ2-1; v_call: TRBV27; cdr3_aa: CASSFLREEHNEQFF
j_call: TRBJ1-2; v_call: TRBV5-4; cdr3_aa: CASSLGTPGLPEGYTF
j_call: TRBJ1-1; v_call: TRBV7-6; cdr3_aa: CASSYQEAGSQANEAFF